This entry features one T cell receptor beta chain sequence. Trimming stripped 5 bases from V and 5 bases from J, with 13 bases between. Germline V gene lookup returns CDR1 SGHTA and CDR2 FQGTGA. The CDR3 contains 13 residues. By flow cytometry, patients selected for sequencing had shown an expansion of CD8+CD57+ cells. The data were obtained in a study of CD8+CD57+ T cells in acquired aplastic anemia. Study-level background: Sorted CD4+ and CD8+ cells yielded 3.2 ug of DNA on average.

According to the study, genomic DNA was the template for TCR beta VDJ and CDR3 profiling. In TCRdb, the reads were re-called with MiXCR into one record per CDR3 protein. The table lists about 160,000 distinct CDR3 sequences, about 70% of them singletons. Sequences were obtained from sorted CD4+, CD8+, or CD8+CD57+ T cells (not recorded which) from PBMCs. The TCR comes from a human donor with aplastic anemia. The genes are TRBV7-3 and TRBJ2-7; D gene uncertain. DNA of the CDR3: TGTGCCAGCAGCCCGCCCGGAGACAACGAGCAGTACTTC. Translating it yields CASSPPGDNEQYF.